This is a list of T cell receptor beta chains from one sample in a study of blood T cell repertoires in COVID-19. The data were produced by immunoSEQ multiplex PCR, yet TCRdb's version contains in-frame clones alone and is incomplete. The table records 80,000 to 100,000 clones, about 78% of them present only once. What was sequenced was peripheral blood. The receptor set was obtained from a human donor in a cohort sampled during active COVID-19. Both conserved end residues are part of each CDR3. The D gene is left open where the match is weak. The size entry is marked missing in some rows and otherwise reads once, few, many or a size class.

TRBV27	-	TRBJ1-6	-	CASSLLVQASSYNSPLHF	TGTGCCAGCAGTTTACTCGTCCAGGCGAGCTCCTATAATTCACCCCTCCACTTT
TRBV28	-	TRBJ2-3	once	CASSWEQGLDTQYF	TGTGCCAGCAGTTGGGAACAGGGATTGGATACGCAGTATTTT
TRBV24-1	TRBD1	TRBJ1-2	once	CATSDATGEGWYGYTF	TGTGCCACCAGTGATGCAACAGGGGAAGGTTGGTATGGCTACACCTTC
TRBV29-1	TRBD1	TRBJ2-6	-	CSVRDRYVVSGANVLTF	TGCAGCGTCCGGGACAGATATGTCGTAAGCGGGGCCAACGTCCTGACTTTC
TRBV3-1/TRBV3-2	TRBD2	TRBJ2-1	-	CASSQDTGGAYNEQFF	TGTGCCAGCAGCCAAGACACCGGGGGGGCTTACAATGAGCAGTTCTTC
TRBV5-6	TRBD1	TRBJ1-6	-	CASSSTGDYNSPLHF	TGTGCCAGCAGCTCTACAGGGGACTATAATTCACCCCTCCACTTT
TRBV5-1	TRBD2	TRBJ2-2	-	CASRTSGNTGELFF	TGCGCCAGCAGGACTAGCGGGAACACCGGGGAGCTGTTTTTT
TRBV15	TRBD1	TRBJ2-5	-	CATSRAPTGKETQYF	TGTGCCACCAGCAGAGCCCCGACAGGGAAAGAGACCCAGTACTTC
TRBV18	TRBD2	TRBJ2-3	-	CASSPPSLAGSADTQYF	TGTGCCAGCTCACCACCAAGCCTAGCGGGAAGCGCAGATACGCAGTATTTT
TRBV19	-	TRBJ2-3	-	CATSSTDTQYF	TGTGCCACGAGTAGCACAGATACGCAGTATTTT
TRBV7-8	-	TRBJ2-7	-	CASSLARQSYEQYF	TGTGCCAGCAGCTTAGCTCGACAGTCCTACGAGCAGTACTTC
TRBV23-1	-	TRBJ2-4	-	CASSPPGTQGRAANIQYF	TGCGCCAGCAGCCCGCCTGGGACTCAAGGTCGAGCGGCAAACATTCAGTACTTC
TRBV14	TRBD1	TRBJ2-3	-	CASSQMGMQGVGTDTQYF	TGTGCCAGCAGCCAGATGGGAATGCAGGGGGTAGGCACAGATACGCAGTATTTT
TRBV28	TRBD1	TRBJ2-2	-	CASSSGTGTLVHTGELFF	TGTGCCAGCAGTTCCGGGACAGGGACTCTTGTACACACCGGGGAGCTGTTTTTT
TRBV5-8	-	TRBJ1-4	-	CASSPGDLTTNEKLFF	TGTGCCAGCAGCCCCGGGGATTTGACCACTAATGAAAAACTGTTTTTT
TRBV3-1/TRBV3-2	-	TRBJ1-1	-	CASSQGAGFIMDTEAFF	TGTGCCAGCAGCCAAGGGGCAGGTTTTATTATGGACACTGAAGCTTTCTTT
TRBV7-3	TRBD2	TRBJ2-1	once	CASSSTGGPLNEQFF	TGTGCCAGCAGCTCAACGGGGGGGCCTTTGAATGAGCAGTTCTTC
TRBV11-3	TRBD2	TRBJ2-1	-	CASSFTAGAEQFF	TGTGCCAGCAGCTTTACGGCGGGAGCGGAGCAGTTCTTC
TRBV9	-	TRBJ1-1	-	CASSVVDKGEGWDPAFF	TGTGCCAGCAGCGTAGTTGATAAGGGGGAGGGTTGGGATCCAGCTTTCTTT
TRBV6-1	TRBD1	TRBJ1-5	-	CASSEVTGRRQPQHF	TGTGCCAGCAGTGAAGTGACAGGGCGGAGGCAGCCCCAGCATTTT
TRBV12-5	TRBD1	TRBJ1-1	once	CASAPRRGLTEAFF	TGTGCTAGTGCTCCTCGCAGGGGGCTAACTGAAGCTTTCTTT
TRBV10-3	-	TRBJ1-5	-	CAISESLRQVSSNQPQHF	TGTGCCATCAGTGAGTCTCTAAGGCAGGTCAGCAGCAATCAGCCCCAGCATTTT
TRBV11-2	-	TRBJ2-5	-	CASSFGPETQYF	TGTGCCAGCAGCTTTGGGCCAGAGACCCAGTACTTC
TRBV2	TRBD1	TRBJ1-2	-	CASREMDRLTNYGYTF	TGTGCCAGCAGGGAAATGGACAGGCTTACTAACTATGGCTACACCTTC
TRBV7-6	-	TRBJ2-3	-	CASSLVRGAGTDTQYF	TGTGCCAGCAGCTTAGTTCGGGGGGCGGGCACAGATACGCAGTATTTT
TRBV9	-	TRBJ1-2	-	CASSVDQGLGGYTF	TGTGCCAGCAGCGTAGATCAGGGCTTAGGTGGCTACACCTTC
TRBV28	-	TRBJ2-2	-	CASSLSQLGGGELFF	TGTGCCAGCAGTTTGTCCCAACTGGGGGGCGGGGAGCTGTTTTTT
TRBV11-2	TRBD2	TRBJ2-7	-	CASSLEAPSGGPLSYEQYF	TGTGCCAGCAGCTTAGAAGCGCCTAGCGGGGGGCCACTCTCCTACGAGCAGTACTTC
TRBV29-1	-	TRBJ2-3	-	CSIVGRASTDTQYF	TGCAGCATCGTCGGGCGGGCGAGCACAGATACGCAGTATTTT
TRBV11-3	-	TRBJ1-1	few	CASSYPQGPGTEAFF	TGTGCCAGCAGCTATCCACAGGGTCCGGGCACTGAAGCTTTCTTT
TRBV27	TRBD2	TRBJ2-1	-	CASSPDSGRSYNEQFF	TGTGCCAGCAGTCCCGACAGCGGGAGATCCTACAATGAGCAGTTCTTC
TRBV11-3	TRBD2	TRBJ2-1	-	CASSYGLAGATSYNEQFF	TGTGCCAGCAGCTACGGACTAGCGGGAGCGACGTCCTACAATGAGCAGTTCTTC
TRBV5-6	-	TRBJ1-5	-	CASSSDRYNQPQHF	TGTGCCAGCAGCTCTGACAGGTACAATCAGCCCCAGCATTTT
TRBV9	-	TRBJ2-7	-	CASSPSNTYEQYF	TGTGCCAGCAGCCCGAGTAATACCTACGAGCAGTACTTC
TRBV7-6	TRBD2	TRBJ2-1	-	CASSLGLAGNEQFF	TGTGCCAGCAGCCTCGGACTAGCGGGGAATGAGCAGTTCTTC
TRBV7-9	TRBD2	TRBJ2-1	many	CASSSGTSGVYNEQFF	TGTGCCAGCAGCTCCGGGACTAGCGGGGTCTACAATGAGCAGTTCTTC
TRBV7-2	-	TRBJ2-1	-	CASSPVSGSYNEQFF	TGTGCCAGCAGTCCCGTTAGCGGCTCCTACAATGAGCAGTTCTTC
TRBV14	TRBD2	TRBJ2-7	-	CASSQDHSSGEYEQYF	TGTGCCAGCAGCCAAGATCACTCTAGCGGGGAGTACGAGCAGTACTTC
TRBV6-1	TRBD1	TRBJ2-2	-	CASSGPRTGTNTGELFF	TGTGCCAGCAGTGGTCCTAGGACAGGGACGAACACCGGGGAGCTGTTTTTT
TRBV12-3/TRBV12-4	TRBD1	TRBJ1-2	few	CASSPGTVGTF	TGTGCCAGCAGTCCGGGGACAGTTGGTACCTTC
TRBV29-1	-	TRBJ2-6	-	CSVDLSGANVLTF	TGCAGCGTTGACCTCTCTGGGGCCAACGTCCTGACTTTC
TRBV5-4	TRBD1	TRBJ1-2	once	CASSHTQGALLTDGYTF	TGTGCCAGCAGCCATACACAGGGGGCTCTCCTTACCGATGGCTACACCTTC
TRBV6-5	TRBD1	TRBJ1-5	few	CASSYDRGNQPQHF	TGTGCCAGCAGTTACGACAGGGGGAATCAGCCCCAGCATTTT
TRBV9	-	TRBJ2-1	few	CASSVRENEQFF	TGTGCCAGCAGCGTAAGGGAGAATGAGCAGTTCTTC
TRBV27	TRBD1	TRBJ2-2	-	CASSPGQGKLFF	TGTGCCAGCAGTCCTGGACAGGGCAAGCTGTTTTTT